The rows below give T cell receptor beta chains drawn from one sample of a study of early T cells in non-severe SARS-CoV-2 infection. TCRdb used MiXCR to reprocess the 5' RACE reads, holding one entry per CDR3 protein. The profile covers approximately 50,000 distinct CDR3 sequences, with under 15% appearing a single time and about 1.3% taken by the ten largest. Sequenced sample: whole blood. These receptors originate from an adult who was a healthcare worker with PCR-confirmed SARS-CoV-2 infection or an uninfected control (not recorded which). Both conserved end residues are part of each CDR3. D genes are given only for firm matches. Some rows have no size entry. The others give once, few or many, or a class for an expanded clone.

J gene	clone size	V gene	D gene	CDR3 protein	CDR3 DNA
TRBJ1-1	.	TRBV30	.	CALAEGMNTEAFF	TGTGCCCTTGCGGAGGGAATGAACACTGAAGCTTTCTTT
TRBJ2-1	few	TRBV9	.	CASSPWDGTINNEQFF	TGTGCCAGCAGCCCCTGGGACGGGACCATCAACAATGAGCAGTTCTTC
TRBJ2-1	few	TRBV20-1	.	CSAQTPGQTIEQFF	TGCAGTGCTCAGACCCCGGGGCAGACAATCGAGCAGTTCTTC
TRBJ1-5	many	TRBV3-1	.	CASSQGPLIQPQHF	TGTGCCAGCAGCCAGGGACCGCTTATCCAGCCCCAGCATTTT
TRBJ2-7	.	TRBV7-2	TRBD2	CATSGGPYEQYF	TGTGCCACAAGCGGGGGGCCCTACGAGCAGTACTTC
TRBJ1-1	.	TRBV3-1	.	CASRRSTAWRTEAFF	TGTGCCAGCCGCCGATCGACAGCCTGGCGCACTGAAGCTTTCTTT
TRBJ1-6	few	TRBV3-1	.	CASSQEAVNSPLHF	TGTGCCAGCAGCCAAGAGGCAGTCAATTCACCCCTCCACTTT
TRBJ2-7	.	TRBV10-3	.	CAIRIGYEQYF	TGTGCCATCAGGATTGGTTACGAGCAGTACTTC
TRBJ1-2	few	TRBV12-3/TRBV12-4	.	CASRSNRLRRYGYTF	TGTGCCAGCAGGTCTAACAGGCTGAGGCGATATGGCTACACCTTC
TRBJ1-3	many	TRBV19	.	CASTSQGLGNTIYF	TGTGCCAGTACCAGCCAGGGTCTAGGAAACACCATATATTTT
TRBJ1-1	many	TRBV5-1	.	CASSYRGENTEAFF	TGCGCCAGCAGCTATCGGGGCGAGAACACTGAAGCTTTCTTT
TRBJ2-1	.	TRBV29-1	TRBD2	CSVLLAGGPNEQFF	TGCAGCGTTCTACTAGCGGGGGGGCCTAATGAGCAGTTCTTC
TRBJ1-1	many	TRBV7-8	.	CASSLGQARNTEAFF	TGTGCCAGCAGCTTAGGACAGGCGAGGAACACTGAAGCTTTCTTT